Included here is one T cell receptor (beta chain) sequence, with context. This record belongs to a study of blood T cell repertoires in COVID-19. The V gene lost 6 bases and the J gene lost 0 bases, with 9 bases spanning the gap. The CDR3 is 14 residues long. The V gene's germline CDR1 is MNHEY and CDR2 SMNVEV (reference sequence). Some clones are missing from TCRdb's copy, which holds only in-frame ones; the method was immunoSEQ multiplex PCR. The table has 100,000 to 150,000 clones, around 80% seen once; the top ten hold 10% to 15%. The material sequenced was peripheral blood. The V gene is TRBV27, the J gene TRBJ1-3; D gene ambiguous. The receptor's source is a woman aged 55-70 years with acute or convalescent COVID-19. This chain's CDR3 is CASSPWASGNTIYF. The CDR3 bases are TGTGCCAGCAGCCCTTGGGCCTCTGGAAACACCATATATTTT.